This T cell receptor (beta chain) was found in a study of cytomegalovirus exposure and HLA in healthy donors. PCR used 60 Vbeta primers and 13 Jbeta primers. The repertoire was sequenced with immunoSEQ multiplex PCR; TCRdb's copy has only in-frame clones and lacks some. The table shows roughly 200,000 clones, with almost 85% occurring only once. Germline CDR1 reads SGHTA; CDR2 reads FQGTGA. Unmatched junction bases numbered 8, after V lost 1 base and J lost 4 bases. There are 16 residues in the CDR3. The clonotype was recovered from a woman between 40 and 55 years old in good health and CMV-seronegative. The sample consisted of PBMCs. This chain joins TRBV7-3 and TRBJ2-3; TRBD1 agrees at 7 bases. The CDR3 here is CASSLMRGDSSDTQYF. CDR3 sequence (DNA): TGTGCCAGCAGCTTAATGCGAGGGGACAGTTCAGATACGCAGTATTTT.